This T cell receptor (beta chain) was sequenced during a study of T cell repertoires in cytomegalovirus infection. Study-wide background: As its CMV epitopes, the study selected recently identified HLA-C-restricted and well-studied HLA-B-restricted targets. Public signatures in TCR beta pointed to CMV infection and matching HLA type. Overall study results and limits: Across the ex vivo response, the dominant clonotypes were HLA-C-restricted CMV-specific TCR beta clonotypes. Summed public TCR beta family frequency identified CMV carriers bearing the relevant HLA.

MiXCR, applied by TCRdb to the reads, yields one record per CDR3 protein. The sample lists 380,000 or so distinct CDR3 sequences; 34% were seen once. CDR1 is DFQATT and CDR2 is SNEGSKA in the germline V gene (reference sequence). Trimming left V 4 bases short and J 2 bases short, with 16 bases between. The CDR3 has 15 residues. As concerns this clonotype: No antigen is known for it.

The sequence came from a human donor in good health (CMV status not recorded). Some clones in this sample may be carry-over from other donors' samples. The chain uses TRBV20-1 and TRBJ2-3; TRBD1 might be the D (6 bases). The input for sequencing was cultured PBMCs, taken from culture after CMV antigen stimulation. CDR3 amino acids: CSANRKWGHTDTQYF. CDR3 bases: TGCAGTGCTAACCGAAAATGGGGGCACACAGATACGCAGTATTTT.